Below are 30 T cell receptor beta chains sequenced from a single sample in a study of blood T cell repertoires in COVID-19 (TCRdb year 2020). Library preparation was by the immunoSEQ multiplex PCR assay. The clones in this table, taken by TCRdb from immuneACCESS, are in-frame only. Not every clone is retained; where verified, under half of the shortfall comes from an unresolved V gene, and the cause of the rest is unknown. The sample table records some 150,000 clones; around 86% of these occur just once. The ten largest clones take up around 1.5% of the sample. Sequencing input: peripheral blood. These receptors were obtained from a human donor in a cohort sampled during active COVID-19.

The chain uses TRBV30 and TRBJ2-3; D is possibly TRBD1 (5 bases). Germline-derived CDR1 and CDR2 are GTSNPN and SVGIG (reference sequence). V gave up 2 bases and J gave up 8 bases, with 14 bases separating them. CDR3 length equals 13 residues. CDR3 protein: CAWSPVIRGTQYF. For the CDR3, the DNA is TGTGCCTGGAGTCCAGTGATTAGGGGTACGCAGTATTTT.

Only a few counts were recorded for this clone. The chain joins TRBV19 to TRBJ1-5, with D possibly matching TRBD1 (5 bases). Between the trimmed V and J ends, which lost 9 bases and 1 base, there was a span of 13 bases. CDR3 length equals 14 residues. Germline V gene sequence: CDR1 LNHDA, CDR2 SQIVND (reference sequence). The CDR3 loop reads CASQGQRSNQPQHF. In DNA form, the CDR3 reads TGTGCCAGCCAGGGCCAACGGAGCAATCAGCCCCAGCATTTT.

The chain links TRBV19 to TRBJ2-1, with D possibly being TRBD2 (5 bases). Trimming shortened V by 5 bases and J by 4 bases, and 15 bases separated the two germline ends. Looked up from germline, CDR1 is LNHDA and CDR2 is SQIVND (reference sequence). The CDR3 runs to 15 residues. The CDR3 DNA reads as TGTGCCAGTAGTCCTCAAAGCGGAGCTTACAATGAGCAGTTCTTC. It translates to CASSPQSGAYNEQFF. The whole variable domain, remainder taken from reference TRBV19 and TRBJ2-1, is DGGITQSPKYLFRKEGQNVTLSCEQNLNHDAMYWYRQDPGQGLRLIYYSQIVNDFQKGDIAEGYSVSREKKESFPLTVTSAQKNPTAFYLCASSPQSGAYNEQFFGPGTRLTVL.

The chain uses TRBV11-2 and TRBJ2-7, with D possibly being TRBD2 (5 bases). Germline assignment: CDR1 SGHAT and CDR2 FQNNGV. V gave up 1 base and J gave up 2 bases, with 12 bases separating them. The CDR3 spans 15 residues. The CDR3 here is CASSLVLGATYEQYF. CDR3 bases: TGTGCCAGCAGCTTAGTTTTGGGAGCGACCTACGAGCAGTACTTC. Together with reference TRBV11-2 and TRBJ2-7, the CDR3 gives the full variable domain: EAGVAQSPRYKIIEKRQSVAFWCNPISGHATLYWYQQILGQGPKLLIQFQNNGVVDDSQLPKDRFSAERLKGVDSTLKIQPAKLEDSAVYLCASSLVLGATYEQYFGPGTRLTVT.

The rearrangement uses TRBV4-1 and TRBJ2-1; 9 nucleotides align to TRBD2. Losses at the gene ends were 4 bases for V and 4 bases for J; bases not matched to a gene: 5. This CDR3 comprises 15 residues. CDR1 and CDR2 (germline): MGHRA, YSYEKL. The CDR3 region has the DNA TGCGCCAGCAGCCCTAGCGGGACGACGTACAATGAGCAGTTCTTC. Its protein product is CASSPSGTTYNEQFF.

This rearrangement joins TRBV19 to TRBJ2-2; 8 bases line up with TRBD2. Germline V lookup: CDR1 LNHDA, CDR2 SQIVND (reference sequence). V was pared by 5 bases and J by 6 bases, with 5 bases of the junction left unmatched. This CDR3 contains 14 residues. The CDR3 DNA is TGTGCCAGTAGTCTCGGGACTAGGGCCGGGGAGCTGTTTTTT. It encodes CASSLGTRAGELFF.

The rearrangement links TRBV3-1 (or the pseudogene TRBV3-2) to TRBJ2-7, with D possibly being TRBD1 (6 bases). With 3 bases removed from V and 5 bases from J, the gap between germline ends came to 14 bases. This CDR3 is 14 amino acids long. Germline-derived CDR1 and CDR2 are LGHDT and YNNKEL (reference sequence). The CDR3 reads CASSQGASTNEQYF. DNA of the CDR3: TGTGCCAGCAGCCAGGGGGCGAGTACAAACGAGCAGTACTTC.

The V gene is TRBV19, the J gene TRBJ2-7, with TRBD2 matching 7 bases. With 3 bases clipped from V and 3 bases from J, the junction kept 8 bases outside the gene matches. This CDR3 is built from 15 residues. The V gene's germline CDR1 is LNHDA and CDR2 SQIVND (reference sequence). As DNA, the CDR3 is TGTGCCAGTAGTATCGCGGCGGGAGCCATCTACGAGCAGTACTTC. This sequence encodes CASSIAAGAIYEQYF.

The chain joins TRBV19 to TRBJ1-1, with a possible D match to TRBD1 (6 bases). The CDR3 runs to 14 residues. Germline CDR1 and CDR2: LNHDA and SQIVND (reference sequence). V was cut by 5 bases and J by 4 bases, with 14 bases left in between. The CDR3 sequence: CASSVQGEGTEAFF. The CDR3 DNA sequence: TGTGCCAGTAGTGTACAGGGAGAGGGCACTGAAGCTTTCTTT.

This clone was seen more than once but under ten times. The chain recombines TRBV13 with TRBJ2-1; 14 nucleotides align to TRBD2. CDR1 PRHDT and CDR2 FYEKMQ come from the germline V gene (reference sequence). The V gene end was trimmed by 5 bases and the J gene end by 5 bases; junction bases not matched to a gene: 11. The CDR3 is 18 amino acids. The CDR3 DNA reads TGTGCCAGCAGCGGAACGGGACTAGCGGGAGAAGGAGACAATGAGCAGTTCTTC. It yields the protein CASSGTGLAGEGDNEQFF. The entire variable domain, with the rest obtained from reference TRBV13 and TRBJ2-1, is as follows: AAGVIQSPRHLIKEKRETATLKCYPIPRHDTVYWYQQGPGQDPQFLISFYEKMQSDKGSIPDRFSAQQFSDYHSELNMSSLELGDSALYFCASSGTGLAGEGDNEQFFGPGTRLTVL.

The chain carries TRBV18 and TRBJ2-3, with D possibly matching TRBD2 (5 bases). The germline CDR1 and CDR2 sequences are KGHSH and LQKENI. V lost 1 base and J lost 3, with 8 bases in between. The CDR3 contains 14 residues. In DNA form, the CDR3 reads TGTGCCAGCTCACCACTGAGGGAGACAGATACGCAGTATTTT. Residues: CASSPLRETDTQYF.

The V and J genes are TRBV10-3 and TRBJ1-2; 7 nucleotides line up with TRBD1. This CDR3 has 15 residues. Germline loops: CDR1 ENHRY, CDR2 SYGVKD. Germline trimming cut 3 bases from V and 3 bases from J; bases unmatched to any gene: 7. CDR3 sequence: CAISDDRAWHYGYTF. Written as DNA, the CDR3 is TGTGCCATCAGTGATGACAGGGCGTGGCACTATGGCTACACCTTC.

A single count supports this clone. The chain recombines TRBV19 with TRBJ2-3, with TRBD2 as a possible D gene (6 bases). Per the germline V gene, CDR1 is LNHDA and CDR2 is SQIVND (reference sequence). The CDR3 is made up of 14 amino acids. V lost 4 bases to trimming and J lost 6 bases, with 14 bases between them. The CDR3 loop reads CASSSTGEADTQYF. CDR3 sequence (DNA): TGTGCCAGTAGTAGCACGGGAGAGGCGGATACGCAGTATTTT.

This rearrangement joins TRBV27 to TRBJ2-5; maybe TRBD1 (6 bases). V lost 7 bases and J 5 bases, leaving 23 bases between the germline ends. Germline CDR1 MNHEY, CDR2 SMNVEV (reference sequence). This CDR3 has 16 amino acids. The CDR3 loop is CASTPLAEGDRETQYF. For the CDR3, the DNA is TGTGCCAGCACCCCCTTAGCTGAGGGGGACCGGGAGACCCAGTACTTC.

The count of this clone is one. The genes are TRBV13 and TRBJ2-3, with a weak D call TRBD2 (5 bases). In germline, CDR1 is PRHDT, CDR2 FYEKMQ (reference sequence). V was shortened by 5 bases and J by 7 bases, with 13 bases between the two germline ends. This CDR3 region has 13 residues. CDR3 coding DNA: TGTGCCAGCAGCCCCTCGGGATTATATACGCAGTATTTT. Translation gives CASSPSGLYTQYF.

The rearrangement joins TRBV19 to TRBJ2-1, with 8 bases fitting TRBD2. Germline CDR1 LNHDA, CDR2 SQIVND (reference sequence). J gave up 4 bases and V 6 bases, and 11 bases lay outside the gene matches. The CDR3 covers 16 residues. CDR3 DNA sequence: TGTGCCAGTAGCAATCTAGGAGCGGGGGTTTACAATGAGCAGTTCTTC. It encodes CASSNLGAGVYNEQFF.

The rearrangement uses TRBV7-2 and TRBJ1-6; unclear D gene. Trimming left V 5 bases short and J 0 bases short, with 8 bases between. This CDR3 has 15 amino acids. The germline CDR1 and CDR2 sequences are SGHTA and FQGNSA. The CDR3 DNA is TGTGCCAGCAGCACCGGGAGCTCCTATAATTCACCCCTCCACTTT. Protein product: CASSTGSSYNSPLHF.

The chain employs TRBV11-1 and TRBJ2-7; possibly TRBD2 for D (6 bases). Trimming pared 2 bases from V and 1 base from J, leaving 15 bases between. CDR1 and CDR2 (germline): SGHAT, FQDESV (reference sequence). CDR3 size: 16 residues. CDR3 sequence: CASSLRGGTPSYEQYF. CDR3 DNA sequence: TGTGCCAGCAGCTTACGGGGCGGGACTCCGTCCTACGAGCAGTACTTC. Supplemented by reference TRBV11-1 and TRBJ2-7, the full variable domain reads EAEVAQSPRYKITEKSQAVAFWCDPISGHATLYWYRQILGQGPELLVQFQDESVVDDSQLPKDRFSAERLKGVDSTLKIQPAELGDSAMYLCASSLRGGTPSYEQYFGPGTRLTVT.

This chain links TRBV14 with TRBJ1-1; D is perhaps TRBD1 (5 bases). CDR1 and CDR2 (germline): SGHDN, FVKESK. V lost 0 bases and J lost 11, with 22 bases in between. This CDR3 has 16 amino acids. DNA for the CDR3: TGTGCCAGCAGCCAAGATGAGGCGGCTTGGGGGGTCGGGGCTTTCTTT. Protein: CASSQDEAAWGVGAFF.

This chain joins TRBV25-1 and TRBJ2-7; D is unclear. Trimming took 2 bases from V and 6 from J, leaving 14 bases between them. The CDR3 extends over 14 amino acids. Germline loops: CDR1 MGHDK, CDR2 SYGVNS. CDR3 loop: CASSEGGSKSEQYF. As DNA, the CDR3 is TGTGCCAGCAGTGAAGGCGGCTCAAAGTCCGAGCAGTACTTC.

This rearrangement joins TRBV14 to TRBJ2-7; weak D call: TRBD1 (5 bases). Germline lookup yields CDR1 SGHDN and CDR2 FVKESK. Between the trimmed V and J ends, which lost 3 bases and 3 bases, there was a span of 9 bases. This CDR3 has 13 amino acids. CDR3 sequence (DNA): TGTGCCAGCAGCCATTCGGACATCTACGAGCAGTACTTC. Its protein is CASSHSDIYEQYF.

The V gene is TRBV19, the J gene TRBJ2-2; the match to TRBD1 covers 9 bases. The CDR3 spans 14 residues. Germline-derived CDR1 and CDR2 are LNHDA and SQIVND (reference sequence). V dropped 7 bases and J dropped 6; count of bases not matched to a gene: 6. Written as DNA, the CDR3 is TGTGCCAGTACTGGGACAGGGAGCCCCGGGGAGCTGTTTTTT. Translating gives CASTGTGSPGELFF.

V gene TRBV7-2 combines with J gene TRBJ1-3; 7 bases agree with TRBD1. The germline gives CDR1 SGHTA, CDR2 FQGNSA. V lost 1 base, J lost 4 bases, and 4 bases stayed unmatched. This CDR3 region has 15 residues. The CDR3: CASSLGAGGGNTIYF. CDR3 sequence (DNA): TGTGCCAGCAGCTTAGGGGCAGGGGGGGGAAACACCATATATTTT.

J is TRBJ1-2 and V is TRBV6-6, with 7 bases fitting TRBD1. Germline CDR1 reads MNHNY; CDR2 reads SVGAGI (reference sequence). The CDR3 sequence is 14 residues long. The trim removed 6 bases at V and 5 bases at J, leaving 9 bases unmatched. The CDR3, as DNA: TGTGCCAGCAGCACCGGGGACAGCGTATATGGCTACACCTTC. Encoded protein: CASSTGDSVYGYTF.

This clone was seen more than once but under ten times. The chain has TRBV19 and TRBJ2-7; TRBD1 aligns across 7 bases. The V and J ends lost 6 bases and 0 bases, in that order; junction bases with no gene match: 14. The CDR3 runs 17 residues. Germline loops: CDR1 LNHDA, CDR2 SQIVND (reference sequence). In DNA form, the CDR3 reads TGTGCCAGTAGCTTTTCCGGCTCGACAGGGAGCTCCTACGAGCAGTACTTC. Translated: CASSFSGSTGSSYEQYF.

The chain is built from TRBV6-5 and TRBJ1-5; no reliable D call. Germline values: CDR1 MNHEY, CDR2 SVGAGI. V lost 7 bases and J lost 7, with 14 bases in between. The CDR3 consists of 13 residues. This CDR3 reads CASIQGLGQPQHF. CDR3 DNA: TGTGCCAGCATTCAAGGACTTGGGCAGCCCCAGCATTTT.

The chain combines TRBV18 with TRBJ2-1, with 13 nucleotides matching TRBD2. Germline V CDR1 and CDR2: KGHSH, LQKENI. This CDR3 region has 16 residues. V was pared by 5 bases and J by 3 bases, with 4 bases of the junction left unmatched. The CDR3 DNA reads TGTGCCAGCTCAACCGGACTAGCGGGAGTCTACAATGAGCAGTTCTTC. Encoded protein: CASSTGLAGVYNEQFF.

This clone turned up a few times. J is TRBJ2-1 and V is TRBV29-1, with 8 nucleotides matching TRBD2. The trim removed 7 bases at V and 4 bases at J, leaving 9 bases unmatched. CDR3 length: 14 amino acids. Germline CDR1 is SQVTM and CDR2 is ANQGSEA. For the CDR3, the DNA is TGCAGCGCCGCCGGGACTAGTGCTTACAATGAGCAGTTCTTC. Translating it yields CSAAGTSAYNEQFF.

The J gene is TRBJ2-1, the V gene TRBV27, with D unresolved. Trimming took off 4 bases at V and 6 bases at J, with 22 bases between the two ends. This CDR3 is 17 amino acids long. CDR1 and CDR2 from the germline V gene are MNHEY and SMNVEV (reference sequence). The CDR3 spells CASSSPVSLRFGNEQFF. CDR3 sequence (DNA): TGTGCCAGCAGTTCCCCAGTTAGCTTACGTTTCGGCAATGAGCAGTTCTTC.

The chain uses TRBV5-4 and TRBJ1-5; D gene ambiguous. The CDR3 length is 13 residues. Between the trimmed V and J ends, which lost 2 bases and 3 bases, there was a span of 6 bases. Germline V gene sequence: CDR1 SGHNT, CDR2 YYREEE (reference sequence). Written as DNA, the CDR3 is TGTGCCAGCAGCTTCGGGGACAATCAGCCCCAGCATTTT. Its translation: CASSFGDNQPQHF. Together with reference TRBV5-4 and TRBJ1-5, the CDR3 gives the full variable domain: ETGVTQSPTHLIKTRGQQVTLRCSSQSGHNTVSWYQQALGQGPQFIFQYYREEENGRGNFPPRFSGLQFPNYSSELNVNALELDDSALYLCASSFGDNQPQHFGDGTRLSIL.